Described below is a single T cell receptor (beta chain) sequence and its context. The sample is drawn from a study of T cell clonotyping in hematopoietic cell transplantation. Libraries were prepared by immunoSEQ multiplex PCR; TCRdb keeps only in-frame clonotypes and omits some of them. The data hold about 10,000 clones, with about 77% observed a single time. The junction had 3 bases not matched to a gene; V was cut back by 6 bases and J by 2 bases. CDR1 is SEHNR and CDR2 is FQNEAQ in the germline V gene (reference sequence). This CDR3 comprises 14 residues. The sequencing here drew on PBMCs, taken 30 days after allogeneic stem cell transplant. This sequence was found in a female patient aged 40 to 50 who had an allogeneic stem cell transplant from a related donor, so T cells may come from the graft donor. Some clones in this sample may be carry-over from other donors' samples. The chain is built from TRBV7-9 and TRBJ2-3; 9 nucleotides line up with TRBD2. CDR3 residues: CASRAGGFTDTQYF. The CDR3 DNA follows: TGTGCCAGCAGGGCGGGAGGGTTCACAGATACGCAGTATTTT.